This T cell receptor beta chain was sequenced during a study of T-cell reconstitution after alpha-beta-depleted transplantation in children. Germline CDR1 is SGHRS and CDR2 is YFSETQ. The CDR3 extends over 18 amino acids. With 4 bases removed from V and 0 bases from J, the gap between germline ends came to 20 bases. General study findings and limits: Newly made T cells mostly supplied T-cell counts and diversity one year after transplant.

This clonotype was seen a handful of times. The antigen remains undetermined. Unique molecular identifiers tagged the TCRbeta library. TCRdb reprocessed the PCR reads with MiXCR, giving one entry per CDR3 protein. The data hold roughly 420,000 distinct CDR3 sequences, with 15% to 20% observed a single time. The TCR comes from a boy younger than two who had a stem cell transplant for Wiskott-Aldrich syndrome, so the T cells may come from the graft donor. The sequenced sample was PBMCs, mostly from graft donor cells, obtained 360 days after TCRalphabeta/CD19-depleted stem cell transplant. The J gene is TRBJ2-1, the V gene TRBV5-1, with D maybe TRBD1 (8 bases). The CDR3 DNA follows: TGCGCCAGCAGCCCAGCGAGGGGGGGACAGGACTCCTACAATGAGCAGTTCTTC. Translation: CASSPARGGQDSYNEQFF.